What follows are 14 T cell receptor beta chains derived from one specimen sequenced in a study of T cells in Graves' hyperthyroidism and ophthalmopathy. RNA transcripts were the template for amplifying TCR beta CDR3 regions. HTBI primers were used for first-round RT-PCR of the TCR CDR3. One entry per CDR3 protein results from TCRdb running MiXCR on the multiplex PCR reads. The data contain some 510,000 distinct CDR3 sequences, under 25% of them seen just once; the ten biggest clones take up approximately 26%. Specimen: blood. All receptors derive from a young man with Graves' hyperthyroidism.

This clonotype was recorded a few times. This sequence joins TRBV6-5 and TRBJ2-7; D is perhaps TRBD1 (6 bases). The CDR3 is made up of 15 amino acids. The germline V gene encodes CDR1 MNHEY and CDR2 SVGAGI. V lost 6 bases to trimming and J lost 2 bases, with 17 bases between them. The DNA for the CDR3 is TGTGCCAGCAGCTATAGTCAGGGGTCCGCCTACGAGCAGTACTTC. Its protein is CASSYSQGSAYEQYF.

This clonotype was counted ten times or more. The V and J genes are TRBV4-1 and TRBJ2-7; D gene unclear. The CDR3 is 15 amino acids. Germline assignment: CDR1 MGHRA and CDR2 YSYEKL. Trimming left V 0 bases short and J 2 bases short, with 11 bases between. CDR3 residues: CASSQDRLGAYEQYF. The CDR3 nucleotides read TGCGCCAGCAGCCAAGATAGGTTGGGCGCCTACGAGCAGTACTTC.

This clonotype was found a few times. Given a much more abundant clone one base away, this may be a read error. This chain uses TRBV30 with TRBJ1-1; D gene unclear. CDR1 and CDR2 from the germline V gene are GTSNPN and SVGIG (reference sequence). The CDR3 spans 11 residues. The CDR3 loop reads CAWSVRTEACF. CDR3 sequence (DNA): TGTGCCTGGAGTGTACGGACTGAAGCTTGCTTT.

This clonotype was observed many times. The rearrangement uses TRBV20-1 and TRBJ2-7; 8 nucleotides agree with TRBD1. This CDR3 has 14 residues. The J segment lost 3 bases and the V segment lost 2 bases, leaving 6 bases of the junction unmatched. The germline V gene has CDR1 DFQATT and CDR2 SNEGSKA (reference sequence). The CDR3 here is CSARLGQGLYEQYF. The CDR3 nucleotides are TGCAGTGCTAGACTCGGACAGGGTCTCTACGAGCAGTACTTC.

This clonotype occurred many times. The V and J genes are TRBV6-1 and TRBJ1-1; D is unclear. With 6 bases removed from V and 11 bases from J, the gap between germline ends came to 13 bases. Germline CDR1 and CDR2: MNHNS and SASEGT. The CDR3 has 11 residues. The CDR3 protein is CASSQDSGAFF. In nucleotides, the CDR3 is TGTGCCAGCAGCCAGGACTCCGGCGCTTTCTTT.

This clonotype appeared many times. This chain links TRBV24-1 with TRBJ1-5, with D perhaps TRBD1 (6 bases). Between the trimmed V and J ends, which lost 7 bases and 2 bases, there was a span of 14 bases. This CDR3 has 15 residues. Germline V gene sequence: CDR1 KGHDR, CDR2 SFDVKD. The CDR3 loop reads CATSQGGRGNQPQHF. The CDR3, as DNA: TGTGCCACCAGCCAAGGGGGGAGGGGCAATCAGCCCCAGCATTTT.

This clonotype occurred a few times. The gene calls are TRBV25-1 and TRBJ2-7; D gene uncertain. This CDR3 region has 14 residues. Trimming took 0 bases from V and 4 from J, leaving 10 bases between them. Germline V gives CDR1 MGHDK, CDR2 SYGVNS. CDR3 coding DNA: TGTGCCAGCAGTGAATATGCCCTGACTTACGAGCAGTACTTC. Protein sequence: CASSEYALTYEQYF.

Concerning this clonotype itself: A much larger clonotype is one base distant, so this may be a read error. The chain combines TRBV2 with TRBJ1-1; no firm D call. The CDR3 is 12 amino acids. Germline V lookup: CDR1 SNHLY, CDR2 FYNNEI. The CDR3 coding sequence is TGTACCAGCAGTGAACAGCGCTGGGGAGCTTTCTTT. Encoded protein: CTSSEQRWGAFF.

Notes on this clonotype: This sequence may be a read error, since a much larger clone differs from it by one base. J is TRBJ1-5 and V is TRBV28; possibly TRBD1 for D (5 bases). Germline assignment: CDR1 MDHEN and CDR2 SYDVKM. CDR3 size: 15 residues. In nucleotides, the CDR3 is TGTGCCAGCAGTTTATCAGGGTTGCGCAATCAGCCCAAGCATTTT. Translation gives CASSLSGLRNQPKHF.

There are many counts of this clonotype. The gene calls are TRBV7-8 and TRBJ2-5; 7 bases are shared with TRBD1. The CDR3 has 15 amino acids. The V gene end was trimmed by 6 bases and the J gene end by 5 bases; junction bases not matched to a gene: 12. Germline assignment: CDR1 SGHVS and CDR2 FQNEAQ. In nucleotides, the CDR3 is TGTGCCAGCAGACCAACCATACAGGGGCTGGAGACCCAGTACTTC. This encodes CASRPTIQGLETQYF.

This clonotype has at least ten counts. V and J are TRBV6-5 and TRBJ1-1, with 7 bases aligning to TRBD1. There are 16 residues in the CDR3. With 6 bases clipped from V and 5 bases from J, the junction kept 15 bases outside the gene matches. Germline loops: CDR1 MNHEY, CDR2 SVGAGI. CDR3 DNA: TGTGCCAGCAGGGGCTGGGACAGAGGCATGGGGACTGAAGCTTTCTTT. It specifies CASRGWDRGMGTEAFF.

This clonotype was seen ten or more times. The V call is TRBV19, the J call TRBJ1-5; 10 bases line up with TRBD1. Per germline, CDR1 LNHDA and CDR2 SQIVND (reference sequence). The CDR3 is made up of 14 amino acids. J lost 7 bases, V lost 3 bases, and 3 bases had no gene match. In nucleotides, the CDR3 is TGTGCCAGTAGTATCGGGACAGGGGAACAGCCCCAGCATTTT. Translating it yields CASSIGTGEQPQHF. Combining the CDR3 with reference TRBV19 and TRBJ1-5 gives the whole variable domain DGGITQSPKYLFRKEGQNVTLSCEQNLNHDAMYWYRQDPGQGLRLIYYSQIVNDFQKGDIAEGYSVSREKKESFPLTVTSAQKNPTAFYLCASSIGTGEQPQHFGDGTRLSIL.

This clonotype has a count of ten or more. This chain uses TRBV4-1 with TRBJ1-3, with unresolved D. This CDR3 is 15 amino acids long. Between the trimmed V and J ends, which lost 2 bases and 0 bases, there was a span of 8 bases. CDR1 and CDR2 from the germline V gene are MGHRA and YSYEKL. The CDR3 DNA reads as TGCGCCAGCAGCCAATTTCAGGCCTCTGGAAACACCATATATTTT. This sequence encodes CASSQFQASGNTIYF.

The chain has TRBV20-1 and TRBJ1-5; D remains unclear. The V gene's germline CDR1 is DFQATT and CDR2 SNEGSKA (reference sequence). V was clipped by 6 bases and J by 0 bases, with 12 bases between them. The CDR3 totals 14 residues. CDR3 sequence: CSAILGPSNQPQHF. CDR3 coding DNA: TGCAGTGCCATTCTCGGTCCTAGCAATCAGCCCCAGCATTTT.